These T cell receptor beta chains were read from a single sample in a study of CD8 T cells in ankylosing spondylitis. TCRdb re-called the 5' RACE reads with MiXCR, one entry per CDR3 protein. The sample has around 490,000 distinct CDR3 sequences, about 5.2% seen once. Sequenced: blood, either unsorted or a sorted T cell fraction (not recorded which). The receptors originated from a male donor with ankylosing spondylitis. Both conserved end residues are part of each CDR3. D genes are given only for firm matches. Clone size is not always given. Where it is, it says once, few, many or a class for expanded clones.

J gene: TRBJ2-3
clone size: many
CDR3 length: 12
V gene: TRBV20-1
D gene: .
CDR3 DNA: TGCAGTTCTAACGACGGTACAGATACGCAGTATTTT
CDR3 protein: CSSNDGTDTQYF

J gene: TRBJ2-7
clone size: many
CDR3 length: 15
V gene: TRBV7-9
D gene: .
CDR3 DNA: TGTGCCAGCAGCTTAGGTCCAGCGTGGTCCTACGAGCAGTACTTC
CDR3 protein: CASSLGPAWSYEQYF

J gene: TRBJ2-7
clone size: many
CDR3 length: 15
V gene: TRBV6-2/TRBV6-3
D gene: TRBD2
CDR3 DNA: TGTGCCAGCAGTGGCCCCGGCGGGAGTTTCAACGAGCAGTACTTC
CDR3 protein: CASSGPGGSFNEQYF

J gene: TRBJ1-6
clone size: .
CDR3 length: 15
V gene: TRBV5-5
D gene: .
CDR3 DNA: TGTGCCAGCAGCCTTGGACAGCTCGGTTATTCACCCCTCCACTTT
CDR3 protein: CASSLGQLGYSPLHF

J gene: TRBJ2-5
clone size: .
CDR3 length: 14
V gene: TRBV5-1
D gene: .
CDR3 DNA: TGCGCCAGCAGCTTGGGGCCGGAGCAAGAGACCCAGTACTTC
CDR3 protein: CASSLGPEQETQYF

J gene: TRBJ2-5
clone size: few
CDR3 length: 14
V gene: TRBV5-1
D gene: .
CDR3 DNA: TGCGCCAGCAGCTTGGCAGTGGGCGCGGCGACCCAGTACTTC
CDR3 protein: CASSLAVGAATQYF

J gene: TRBJ1-3
clone size: few
CDR3 length: 15
V gene: TRBV4-1
D gene: TRBD1
CDR3 DNA: TGCGCCAGCAGCACTGGGACAGGATCAGGAAACACCATATATTTT
CDR3 protein: CASSTGTGSGNTIYF

J gene: TRBJ2-5
clone size: many
CDR3 length: 15
V gene: TRBV10-3
D gene: TRBD2
CDR3 DNA: TGTGCCATCAGGGGGACTAGCGGGGGCCCGGATACCCAGTACTTC
CDR3 protein: CAIRGTSGGPDTQYF

J gene: TRBJ2-5
clone size: many
CDR3 length: 13
V gene: TRBV9
D gene: .
CDR3 DNA: TGTGCCAGCAGCGTATATCTGGGGGAGACCCAGTACTTC
CDR3 protein: CASSVYLGETQYF

J gene: TRBJ2-4
clone size: many
CDR3 length: 14
V gene: TRBV20-1
D gene: TRBD1
CDR3 DNA: TGCAGTCCCAGGACAGGCCGTAGCGTGGGCATTCAGTACTTC
CDR3 protein: CSPRTGRSVGIQYF

J gene: TRBJ2-1
clone size: once
CDR3 length: 16
V gene: TRBV6-5
D gene: .
CDR3 DNA: TGTGCCAGCAGTTATACAGGCTATCTTTCCTACAATGAGCAGTTCTTC
CDR3 protein: CASSYTGYLSYNEQFF

J gene: TRBJ1-2
clone size: many
CDR3 length: 11
V gene: TRBV29-1
D gene: .
CDR3 DNA: TGCAGCGGCGGGTCAGGGAATGGCTACACCTTC
CDR3 protein: CSGGSGNGYTF

J gene: TRBJ1-2
clone size: many
CDR3 length: 13
V gene: TRBV7-2
D gene: TRBD1
CDR3 DNA: TGCGCCAGCAGCTTGGGACAGCTTTATGGCTACACCTTC
CDR3 protein: CASSLGQLYGYTF

J gene: TRBJ2-1
clone size: many
CDR3 length: 15
V gene: TRBV7-3
D gene: TRBD2
CDR3 DNA: TGTGCCAGCAGCCAAACTAGCGGAGCCTACAATGAGCAGTTCTTC
CDR3 protein: CASSQTSGAYNEQFF

J gene: TRBJ2-3
clone size: many
CDR3 length: 15
V gene: TRBV12-3/TRBV12-4
D gene: TRBD2
CDR3 DNA: TGTGCCAGCACCGAAGGACTAGCGCTAACAGATACGCAGTATTTT
CDR3 protein: CASTEGLALTDTQYF

J gene: TRBJ2-5
clone size: many
CDR3 length: 12
V gene: TRBV7-9
D gene: .
CDR3 DNA: TGTGCCAGCAGCGAAGCAGGGGAGACCCAGTACTTC
CDR3 protein: CASSEAGETQYF

J gene: TRBJ2-5
clone size: many
CDR3 length: 16
V gene: TRBV7-9
D gene: TRBD1
CDR3 DNA: TGTGCCAGCAGCCCGTTGAGGACAGGGAATCAAGAGACCCAGTACTTC
CDR3 protein: CASSPLRTGNQETQYF

J gene: TRBJ1-2
clone size: many
CDR3 length: 14
V gene: TRBV29-1
D gene: .
CDR3 DNA: TGCAGCGTTGAAGGACGGCAGGGGCTGTATGGCTACACCTTC
CDR3 protein: CSVEGRQGLYGYTF